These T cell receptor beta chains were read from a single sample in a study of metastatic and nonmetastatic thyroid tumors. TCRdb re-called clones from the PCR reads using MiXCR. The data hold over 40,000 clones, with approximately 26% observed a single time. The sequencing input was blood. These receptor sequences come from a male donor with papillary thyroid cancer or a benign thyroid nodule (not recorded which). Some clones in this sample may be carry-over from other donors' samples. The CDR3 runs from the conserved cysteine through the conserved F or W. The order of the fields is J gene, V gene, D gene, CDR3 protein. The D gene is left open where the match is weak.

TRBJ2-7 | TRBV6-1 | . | CASAPYGYEQYF
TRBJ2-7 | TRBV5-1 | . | CASSLPLGLTGNLYEQYF
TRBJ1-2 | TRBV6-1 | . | CASSHSLPNYGYTF
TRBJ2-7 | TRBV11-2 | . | CASSLDRANEQYF
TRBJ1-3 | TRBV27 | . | CASSLRGAARNTIYF
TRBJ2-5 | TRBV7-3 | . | CASSLLASRETQYF
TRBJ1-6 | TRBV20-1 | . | CSAPVRQYNSPLHF
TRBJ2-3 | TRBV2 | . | CASSKSTDTQYF
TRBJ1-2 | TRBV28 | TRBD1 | CASSSRQGLNYGYTF
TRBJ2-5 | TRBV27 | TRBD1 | CASTKGQGAGETQYF
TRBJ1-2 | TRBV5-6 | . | CASSLGGPGYTF
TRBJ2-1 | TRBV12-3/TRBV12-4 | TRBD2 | CASSVITSGRAYNEQFF
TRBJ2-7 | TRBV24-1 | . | CATSDPTGQRGQYF
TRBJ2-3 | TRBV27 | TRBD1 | CASSYTGGTDTQYF
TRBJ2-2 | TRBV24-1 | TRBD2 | CATLAGGTGELFF
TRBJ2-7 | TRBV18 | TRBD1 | CASSTRLATGGGEQYF
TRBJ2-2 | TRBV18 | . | CASSPQQGDTGELFF
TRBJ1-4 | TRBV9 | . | CASSPRGAITNEKLFF
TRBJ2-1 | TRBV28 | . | CAMRTRGENEQFF
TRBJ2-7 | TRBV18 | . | CASSPGTAYEQYF
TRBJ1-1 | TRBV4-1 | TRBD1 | CASSQAGTGALNTEAFF
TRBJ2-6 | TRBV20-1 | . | CSARPPPPRTTSGANVLTF
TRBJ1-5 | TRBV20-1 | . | CSATPGRDQPQHF
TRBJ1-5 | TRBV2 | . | CASREVAHDQPQHF
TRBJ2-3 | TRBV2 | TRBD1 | CASSVGDRGTDTQYF
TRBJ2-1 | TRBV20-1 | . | CSASLIGQTLYNEQFF
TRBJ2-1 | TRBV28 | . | CASSRGTAGPFYNEQFF
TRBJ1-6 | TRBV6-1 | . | CASWQDRVNSPLHF
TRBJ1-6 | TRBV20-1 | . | CSARDQTGPLHF
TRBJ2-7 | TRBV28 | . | CASKTRRIQHGYEQYF
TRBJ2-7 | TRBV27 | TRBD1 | CASSFLQGAYEQYF
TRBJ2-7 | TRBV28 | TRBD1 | CASTGRDRGNYEQYF
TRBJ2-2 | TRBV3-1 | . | CASGTGTGELFF
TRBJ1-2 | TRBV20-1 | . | CSARDQGPFYGYTF
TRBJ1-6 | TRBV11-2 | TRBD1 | CASRLTGGAGNSPLHF
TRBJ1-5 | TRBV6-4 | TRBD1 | CASSDTDRGSRSNQPQHF
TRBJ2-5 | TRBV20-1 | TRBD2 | CSAHFSPGGSRIPQETQYF
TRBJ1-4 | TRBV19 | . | CASTKQATNEKLFF
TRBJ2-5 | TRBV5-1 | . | CASRINRDPETQYF
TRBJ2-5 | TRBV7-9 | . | CASSLTKETQYF
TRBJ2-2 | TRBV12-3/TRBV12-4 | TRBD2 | CASRLTTGLAGDGELFF
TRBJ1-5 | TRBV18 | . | CASSKSEGGNQPQHF
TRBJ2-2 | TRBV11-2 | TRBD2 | CASSPLSSGEGRELFF
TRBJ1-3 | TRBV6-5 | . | CASSYREGGNTIYF
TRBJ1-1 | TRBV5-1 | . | CASSLLGAGEAFF
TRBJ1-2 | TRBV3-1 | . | CASSPRDQAGGYTF
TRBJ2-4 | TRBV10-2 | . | CASSERAGWAKNIQYF
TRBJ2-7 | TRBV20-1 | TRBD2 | CSNRAGLVGYEQYF
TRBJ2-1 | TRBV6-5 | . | CASSYRDGDNEQFF
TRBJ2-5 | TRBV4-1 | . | CASSQDTTGRGETQYF
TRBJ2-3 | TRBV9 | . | CASSVMGASTDTQYF
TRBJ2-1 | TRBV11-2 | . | CASSLGARGSNEQFF
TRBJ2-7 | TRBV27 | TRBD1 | CASSRIGQGRRGGEQYF
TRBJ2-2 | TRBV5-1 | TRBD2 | CASSLGLAGNQNTGELFF
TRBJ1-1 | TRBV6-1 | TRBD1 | CASSANRGQDKNTEAFF
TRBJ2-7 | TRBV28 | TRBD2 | CASSPSAGGSYEQYF
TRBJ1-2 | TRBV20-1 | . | CSARDLSGTPSRGYTF
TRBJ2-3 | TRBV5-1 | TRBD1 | CASRSGTGPDTQYF
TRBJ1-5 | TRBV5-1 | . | CASSLGTGNQPQHF